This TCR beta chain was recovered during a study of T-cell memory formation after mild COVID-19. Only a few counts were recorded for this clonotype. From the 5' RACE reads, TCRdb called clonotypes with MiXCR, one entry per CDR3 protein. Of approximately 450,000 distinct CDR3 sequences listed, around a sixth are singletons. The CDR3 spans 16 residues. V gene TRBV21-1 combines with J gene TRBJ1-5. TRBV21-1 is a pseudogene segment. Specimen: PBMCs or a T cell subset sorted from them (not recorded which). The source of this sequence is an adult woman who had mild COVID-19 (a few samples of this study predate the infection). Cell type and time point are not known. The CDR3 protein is CASGPRGGGGNQPQHF. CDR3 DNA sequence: TGTGCCAGCGGACCCCGCGGGGGAGGGGGCAATCAGCCCCAGCATTTT.